This TCR beta chain was found in a study of OX40 agonist ivuxolimab in advanced cancers. As for the study more broadly: Ivuxolimab was an agonistic, fully human IgG2 monoclonal antibody directed against OX40 (CD134), a costimulatory receptor. Intravenous ivuxolimab was administered to patients every 2 weeks at six dose levels: 0.01, 0.1, 0.3, 1.5, 3 and 10 mg/kg. Of the approximately 50 dose-escalation patients, hepatocellular carcinoma was present in roughly 19, melanoma in approximately 15, renal cell carcinoma in 9 and head and neck cancer in 9. A male proportion of 75% to 85% and a mean age of about 60 years, ranging from 23 to 79, were recorded for the dose-escalation cohort. Prior anti-PD-1, anti-PD-L1 or anti-CTLA-4 therapy was permitted, and less than 45% of dose-escalation patients had received checkpoint inhibitors. Partial responses occurred in three dose-escalation patients, of whom one had hepatocellular carcinoma and two had cutaneous melanoma. Peripheral TCRbeta sequencing was intended to test whether TCR sequence diversity was altered and clonal T-cell expansion was caused by ivuxolimab. The paper covers the monotherapy dose-escalation part of the phase I ivuxolimab trial, which included N ≈ 54 patients. The research as a whole found: In partial responders in the 0.1-3.0 mg/kg groups, normalized peripheral clonal expansion was found to be among the lowest, especially among CD8+ T cells. At doses from 0.1 to 3.0 mg/kg, clonal expansion was seen in both CD4+ and CD8+ blood T cells between baseline and week 6. On average, CD8+ T cells showed more expanded clones than CD4+ T cells after ivuxolimab. The antigen specificity of the clonally expanded peripheral T cells was not determined. Low levels of normalized T-cell clonal expansion were also seen in some patients who did not respond.

V is cut by 1 base and J by 4 bases, and the space between the germline ends is 7 bases. From a lookup of the germline V gene, CDR1 and CDR2 are MNHNS and SASEGT. Taken from cysteine to phenylalanine, the CDR3 has 14 residues. Of the read, only the CDR3 DNA is kept; its 42 bases are in frame from base 1. The trial excluded patients who had a history of autoimmune disease or who were on systemic immunosuppression. Peripheral blood for TCR sequencing was collected from all dose cohorts at baseline, on cycle 4 day 1, and on cycle 7 day 1. The samples were taken from a phase I, first-in-human, multicenter, open-label dose-escalation trial of ivuxolimab. The trial enrolled adults with locally advanced or metastatic head and neck squamous cell, hepatocellular, melanoma or renal cell carcinoma. CD4+ and CD8+ T cells were sorted separately from peripheral blood before TCR sequencing. On this clone itself: The specificity of this receptor is unknown. Per-base quality was not reported, and no clone a single base away is much larger than it.

For sequencing of the TCRbeta CDR3 region, genomic DNA was extracted from the sorted cells. TCRbeta CDR3 regions were sequenced using the immunoSEQ Assay. The table comes from immuneACCESS by way of TCRdb, which keeps in-frame sequences with V and J called. Part of the clones is missing from these tables; in studies checked, under half for an unresolved V gene and the rest for unknown reasons. This sample lists under 100,000 clones; approximately 84% were detected once. Around 5.9% of the sample is in the top ten clones. This receptor was identified in an adult with an advanced solid tumor such as melanoma, head and neck, liver or kidney cancer. Recombination connected TRBV6-1 to TRBJ1-4; the D gene remains uncertain. Sequencing was performed on CD4+ or CD8+ T cells sorted from blood, taken in a trial of the OX40 agonist ivuxolimab. The CDR3 here reads CASSEDTINEKLFF. The DNA reads as follows: TGTGCCAGCAGTGAAGACACGATTAATGAAAAACTGTTTTTT.